The clone carrying this T cell receptor (beta chain) was seen repeatedly, ten times or more. The target antigen is unknown. This entry belongs to a study of read filtering for tumor transcriptome and immune sequencing. Overall study context: Patients were around 17 male and around 13 female, mean age approximately 70 years, range about 40 to 85. Study conclusions and caveats: In IR-seq, single-read clonotypes were roughly 82% of clonotypes but approximately 3.5% of reads. Sorted CD138-negative bone marrow cells were not purified T cells.

Looked up from germline, CDR1 is DFQATT and CDR2 is SNEGSKA (reference sequence). With 0 bases clipped from V and 5 bases from J, the junction kept 21 bases outside the gene matches. This CDR3 spans 19 amino acids. The library was built from around 380 ng RNA with molecular barcoded adaptors for alpha/delta and beta/gamma chains. TCRdb analysed the reads with MiXCR anew, one entry per CDR3 protein. The data contain 60,000 or so distinct CDR3 sequences, roughly a fifth of them singletons. Sequencing was done on a sample of a population of CD138-negative cells sorted from bone marrow. The source of this sequence is a donor aged 40 or over with multiple myeloma. The chain uses TRBV20-1 and TRBJ2-5; TRBD2 aligns across 7 bases. The CDR3, as DNA: TGCAGTGCTAGAGATGGGCGGGACGGGGCGGCGGGAGCTTTGGAGACCCAGTACTTC. Amino acids: CSARDGRDGAAGALETQYF.